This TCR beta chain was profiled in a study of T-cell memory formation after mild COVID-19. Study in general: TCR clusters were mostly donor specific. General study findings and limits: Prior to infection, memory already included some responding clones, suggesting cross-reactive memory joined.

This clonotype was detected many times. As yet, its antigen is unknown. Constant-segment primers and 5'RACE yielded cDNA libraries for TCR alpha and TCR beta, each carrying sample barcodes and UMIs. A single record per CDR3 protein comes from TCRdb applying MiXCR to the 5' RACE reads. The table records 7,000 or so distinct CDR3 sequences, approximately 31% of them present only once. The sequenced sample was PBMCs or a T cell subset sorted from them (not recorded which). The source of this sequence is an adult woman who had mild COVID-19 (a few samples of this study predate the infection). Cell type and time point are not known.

CDR3 in DNA: TGTGCCAGCAGCTTACCTATCGGTAGGGCGGCTGAAGCTTTCTTT. This translates into CASSLPIGRAAEAFF. The rearrangement uses TRBV7-9 and TRBJ1-1; D not resolved. Trimming took off 2 bases at V and 6 bases at J, with 16 bases between the two ends. Germline CDR1 reads SEHNR; CDR2 reads FQNEAQ (reference sequence). This CDR3 contains 15 residues.